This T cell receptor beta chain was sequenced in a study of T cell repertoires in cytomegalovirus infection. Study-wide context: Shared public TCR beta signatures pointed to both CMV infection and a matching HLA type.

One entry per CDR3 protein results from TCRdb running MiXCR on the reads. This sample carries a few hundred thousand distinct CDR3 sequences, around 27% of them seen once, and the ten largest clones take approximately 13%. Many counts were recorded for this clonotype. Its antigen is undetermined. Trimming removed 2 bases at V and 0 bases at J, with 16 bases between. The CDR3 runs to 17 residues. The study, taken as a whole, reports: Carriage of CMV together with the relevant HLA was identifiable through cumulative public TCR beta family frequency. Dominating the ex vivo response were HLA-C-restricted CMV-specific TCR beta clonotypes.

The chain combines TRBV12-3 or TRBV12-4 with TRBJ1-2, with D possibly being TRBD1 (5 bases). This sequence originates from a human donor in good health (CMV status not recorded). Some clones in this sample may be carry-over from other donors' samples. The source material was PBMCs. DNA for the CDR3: TGTGCCAGCAGTTTAATCGGGGGGGGGTTCACTAACTATGGCTACACCTTC. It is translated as CASSLIGGGFTNYGYTF.